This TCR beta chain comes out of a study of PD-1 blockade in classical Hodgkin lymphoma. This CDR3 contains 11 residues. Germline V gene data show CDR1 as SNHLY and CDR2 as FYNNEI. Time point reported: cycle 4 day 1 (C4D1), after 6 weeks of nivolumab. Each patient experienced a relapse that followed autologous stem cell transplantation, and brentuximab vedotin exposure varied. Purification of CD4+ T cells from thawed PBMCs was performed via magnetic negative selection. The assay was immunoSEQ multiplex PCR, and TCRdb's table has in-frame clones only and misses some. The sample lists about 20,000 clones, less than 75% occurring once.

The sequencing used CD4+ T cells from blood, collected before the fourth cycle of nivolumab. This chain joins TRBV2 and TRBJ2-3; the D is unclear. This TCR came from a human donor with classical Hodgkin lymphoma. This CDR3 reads CAKHVPDTQYF. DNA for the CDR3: TGTGCTAAGCACGTTCCAGATACGCAGTATTTT.